Below, 2 T cell receptor beta chains from the same sample are listed, as sequenced in a study of blood T cell repertoires in COVID-19. Assay used: immunoSEQ multiplex PCR; TCRdb lists only in-frame clones, some missing. The table lists more than 200,000 clones, around four fifths of them singletons. Input material: peripheral blood. The origin of the receptors is a woman aged 45-60 years with acute or convalescent COVID-19.

V usage is TRBV18 and J usage is TRBJ2-3; D perhaps matches TRBD2 (5 bases). Deletions cut 6 bases from V and 2 bases from J, with 21 bases between. This CDR3 is built from 17 residues. Looked up from germline, CDR1 is KGHSH and CDR2 is LQKENI. In DNA, the CDR3 is TGTGCCAGCTCGCCCCAGTTAGGGCGGGTCAACACAGATACGCAGTATTTT. It specifies CASSPQLGRVNTDTQYF.

This rearrangement joins TRBV19 to TRBJ2-5; 11 nucleotides agree with TRBD2. The CDR3 runs to 16 residues. Germline lookup yields CDR1 LNHDA and CDR2 SQIVND (reference sequence). With 5 bases clipped from V and 5 bases from J, the junction kept 10 bases outside the gene matches. CDR3 residues: CASSDSGRGIRETQYF. The DNA of the CDR3 is TGTGCCAGTAGTGATAGCGGGAGGGGTATTAGGGAGACCCAGTACTTC. Drawing the rest from reference TRBV19 and TRBJ2-5, the complete variable domain is DGGITQSPKYLFRKEGQNVTLSCEQNLNHDAMYWYRQDPGQGLRLIYYSQIVNDFQKGDIAEGYSVSREKKESFPLTVTSAQKNPTAFYLCASSDSGRGIRETQYFGPGTRLLVL.